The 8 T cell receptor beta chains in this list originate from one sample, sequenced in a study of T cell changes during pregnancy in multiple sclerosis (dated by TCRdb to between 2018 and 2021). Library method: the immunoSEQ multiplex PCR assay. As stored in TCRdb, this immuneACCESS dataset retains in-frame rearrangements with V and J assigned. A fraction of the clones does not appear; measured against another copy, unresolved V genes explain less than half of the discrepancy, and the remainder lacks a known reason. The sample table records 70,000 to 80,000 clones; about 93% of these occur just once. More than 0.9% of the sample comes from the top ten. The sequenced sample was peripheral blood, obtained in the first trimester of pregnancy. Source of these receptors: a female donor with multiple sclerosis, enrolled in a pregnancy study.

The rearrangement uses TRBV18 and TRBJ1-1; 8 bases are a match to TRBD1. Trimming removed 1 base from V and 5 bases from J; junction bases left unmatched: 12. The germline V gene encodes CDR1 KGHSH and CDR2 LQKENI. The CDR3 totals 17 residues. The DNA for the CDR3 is TGTGCCAGCTCACCACTTGATCAGGGGGCTAAGGGGACTGAAGCTTTCTTT. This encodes CASSPLDQGAKGTEAFF.

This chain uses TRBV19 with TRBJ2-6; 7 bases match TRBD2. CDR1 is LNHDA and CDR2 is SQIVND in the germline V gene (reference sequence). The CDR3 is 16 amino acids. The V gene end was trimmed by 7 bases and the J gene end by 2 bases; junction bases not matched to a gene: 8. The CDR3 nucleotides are TGTGCCAGTAAGACTCGGGGGGAAACTGGGGCCAACGTCCTGACTTTC. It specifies CASKTRGETGANVLTF. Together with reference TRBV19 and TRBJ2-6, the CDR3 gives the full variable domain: DGGITQSPKYLFRKEGQNVTLSCEQNLNHDAMYWYRQDPGQGLRLIYYSQIVNDFQKGDIAEGYSVSREKKESFPLTVTSAQKNPTAFYLCASKTRGETGANVLTFGAGSRLTVL.

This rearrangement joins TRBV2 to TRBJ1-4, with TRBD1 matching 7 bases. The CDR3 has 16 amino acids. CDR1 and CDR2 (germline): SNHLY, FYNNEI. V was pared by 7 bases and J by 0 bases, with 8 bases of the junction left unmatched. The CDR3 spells CASKTGRWPTNEKLFF. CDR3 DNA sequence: TGTGCCAGCAAGACAGGGAGGTGGCCAACTAATGAAAAACTGTTTTTT.

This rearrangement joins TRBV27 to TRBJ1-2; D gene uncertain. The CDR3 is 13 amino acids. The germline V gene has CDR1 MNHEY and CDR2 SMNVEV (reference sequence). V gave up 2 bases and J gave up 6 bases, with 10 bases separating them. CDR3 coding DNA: TGTGCCAGCAGTTTAAGAGGGTCGCATGGCTACACCTTC. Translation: CASSLRGSHGYTF.

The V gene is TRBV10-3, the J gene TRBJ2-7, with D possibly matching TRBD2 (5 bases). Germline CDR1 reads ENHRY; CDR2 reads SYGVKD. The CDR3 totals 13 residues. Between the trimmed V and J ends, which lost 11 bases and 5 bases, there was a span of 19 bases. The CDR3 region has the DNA TGTGCCGCCTCGCAGTTCCGGGAAGACGAGCAGTACTTC. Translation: CAASQFREDEQYF.

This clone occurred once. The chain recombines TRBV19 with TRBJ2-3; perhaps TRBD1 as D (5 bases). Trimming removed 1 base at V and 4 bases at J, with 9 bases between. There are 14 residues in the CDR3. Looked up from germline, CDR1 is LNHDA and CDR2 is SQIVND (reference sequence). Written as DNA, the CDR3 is TGTGCCAGTAGTATAGGGGGCAGGGCAGATACGCAGTATTTT. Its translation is CASSIGGRADTQYF.

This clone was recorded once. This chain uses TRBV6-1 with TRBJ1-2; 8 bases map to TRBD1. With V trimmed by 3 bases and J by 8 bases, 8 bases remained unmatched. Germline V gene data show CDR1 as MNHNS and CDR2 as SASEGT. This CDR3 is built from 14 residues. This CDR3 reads CASSDPTGVFGYTF. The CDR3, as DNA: TGTGCCAGCAGTGACCCGACAGGGGTCTTCGGCTACACCTTC.

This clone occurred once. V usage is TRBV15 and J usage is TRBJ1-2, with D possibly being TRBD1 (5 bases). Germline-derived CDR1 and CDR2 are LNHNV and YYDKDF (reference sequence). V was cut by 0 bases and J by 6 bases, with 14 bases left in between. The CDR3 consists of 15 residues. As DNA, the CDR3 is TGTGCCACCAGCAGAGAGCGGGGGGGAGTACATGGCTACACCTTC. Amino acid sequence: CATSRERGGVHGYTF.